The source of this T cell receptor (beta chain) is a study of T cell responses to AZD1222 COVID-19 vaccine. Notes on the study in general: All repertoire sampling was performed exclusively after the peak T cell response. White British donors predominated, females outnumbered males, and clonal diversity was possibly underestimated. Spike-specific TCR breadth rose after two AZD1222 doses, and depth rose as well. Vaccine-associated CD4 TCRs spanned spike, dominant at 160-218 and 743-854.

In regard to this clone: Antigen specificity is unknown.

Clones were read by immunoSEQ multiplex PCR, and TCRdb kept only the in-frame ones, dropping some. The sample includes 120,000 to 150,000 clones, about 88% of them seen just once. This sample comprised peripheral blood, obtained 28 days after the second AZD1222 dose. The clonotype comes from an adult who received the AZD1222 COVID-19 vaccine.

The CDR3 coding sequence is TGTGCCACCAGTTACGGCAGGGGGCAGGGTCAAGAGACCCAGTACTTC. Encoded protein: CATSYGRGQGQETQYF. The J gene is TRBJ2-5, the V gene TRBV24-1; 8 positions match TRBD1. The length of the CDR3 is 16 residues. From germline, CDR1 is KGHDR and CDR2 SFDVKD. The junction had 10 bases not matched to a gene; V was cut back by 6 bases and J by 2 bases.